A single sample gave rise to the 24 T cell receptor beta chains below, sequenced in a study of T cell responses to AZD1222 COVID-19 vaccine. Repertoires were generated with immunoSEQ multiplex PCR, while TCRdb's copy carries only in-frame clones and drops some. This sample yields 100,000 to 150,000 clones, of which 70% to 90% are seen a single time; about 10% belongs to the top ten. Source: peripheral blood, taken on day 0 of AZD1222 vaccination. Every receptor here comes from an adult in good health.

The CDR3 sequence is CASSPRDRGLTNTEAFF. CDR3 in DNA: TGTGCCAGCAGCCCTCGCGACAGGGGGCTTACGAACACTGAAGCTTTCTTT. V gene TRBV6-2 or TRBV6-3 combines with J gene TRBJ1-1, with 10 bases matching TRBD1. The CDR3 sequence is 17 residues long. Germline CDR1 is MNHEY and CDR2 is SVGEGT. Losses at the gene ends were 6 bases for V and 1 base for J; bases not matched to a gene: 11.

The chain combines TRBV28 with TRBJ1-4, with D perhaps TRBD1 (6 bases). CDR3 size: 17 residues. Trimming stripped 6 bases from V and 2 bases from J, with 19 bases between. The germline CDR1 and CDR2 sequences are MDHEN and SYDVKM. CDR3 DNA sequence: TGTGCCAGCAGCGTGGGAGGGGGTGGAGGGACTAATGAAAAACTGTTTTTT. This gives the protein CASSVGGGGGTNEKLFF.

The rearrangement joins TRBV5-1 to TRBJ1-1; TRBD1 matches at 7 bases. CDR3 length: 14 residues. V lost 4 bases and J lost 1; bases outside the gene matches: 4. Germline V gives CDR1 SGHRS, CDR2 YFSETQ. CDR3 residues: CASSPTGPNTEAFF. The CDR3 DNA follows: TGCGCCAGCAGCCCGACAGGGCCGAACACTGAAGCTTTCTTT.

CDR3 protein: CASSYELRSHRPLHF. DNA of the CDR3: TGTGCCAGCAGTTACGAACTAAGATCCCATAGGCCCCTCCACTTT. The chain recombines TRBV6-5 with TRBJ1-6; D is ambiguous. CDR3 length: 15 residues. V gave up 2 bases and J gave up 13 bases, with 18 bases separating them. Germline CDR1 reads MNHEY; CDR2 reads SVGAGI.

The gene calls are TRBV5-1 and TRBJ2-7; 7 positions agree with TRBD1. Germline values: CDR1 SGHRS, CDR2 YFSETQ. V lost 3 bases, J lost 2 bases, and 11 bases stayed unmatched. The CDR3 contains 16 residues. CDR3 region: CASSSGGRTLTYEQYF. For the CDR3, the DNA is TGCGCCAGCAGCTCAGGGGGTCGGACCCTCACCTACGAGCAGTACTTC.

This sequence joins TRBV7-2 and TRBJ2-2, with D perhaps matching TRBD2 (6 bases). V lost 3 bases, J lost 3 bases, and 17 bases lay in between. The CDR3 consists of 17 residues. Germline lookup yields CDR1 SGHTA and CDR2 FQGNSA. CDR3 in DNA: TGTGCCAGCAGCTTGGAGCGGGTCTACCGGGACACCGGGGAGCTGTTTTTT. It codes for CASSLERVYRDTGELFF.

The chain couples TRBV27 to TRBJ2-6, with TRBD1 identical over 8 bases. Germline V gene data show CDR1 as MNHEY and CDR2 as SMNVEV (reference sequence). The CDR3 extends over 16 amino acids. V dropped 3 bases and J dropped 2; count of bases not matched to a gene: 3. The CDR3 bases are TGTGCCAGCAGTTTGGAGGACAGGGCTGGGGCCAACGTCCTGACTTTC. Amino acid sequence: CASSLEDRAGANVLTF.

This chain connects TRBV27 to TRBJ1-4, with 10 bases identical to TRBD1. J gave up 7 bases and V 5 bases, and 7 bases lay outside the gene matches. Germline CDR1 and CDR2: MNHEY and SMNVEV (reference sequence). The CDR3 runs 15 residues. The CDR3 reads CASSPRTGGGEKLFF. As DNA, the CDR3 is TGTGCCAGCAGTCCCCGGACAGGGGGGGGTGAAAAACTGTTTTTT.

This chain's CDR3 is CASSPGDSYNEQFF. The CDR3 bases are TGTGCCAGCAGCCCGGGTGACAGCTACAATGAGCAGTTCTTC. J is TRBJ2-1 and V is TRBV3-1 (or the pseudogene TRBV3-2), with D maybe TRBD1 (5 bases). Germline V CDR1 and CDR2: LGHDT, YNNKEL (reference sequence). The CDR3 runs 14 residues. V was clipped by 4 bases and J by 3 bases, with 10 bases between them.

This chain uses TRBV5-1 with TRBJ2-1; D not certain. Trimming cost V 0 bases and J 0 bases, with 10 bases left between them. The germline gives CDR1 SGHRS, CDR2 YFSETQ. There are 16 residues in the CDR3. The CDR3: CASSLDGWGSYNEQFF. CDR3 bases: TGCGCCAGCAGCTTGGACGGGTGGGGCTCCTACAATGAGCAGTTCTTC. Together with reference TRBV5-1 and TRBJ2-1, the CDR3 gives the full variable domain: KAGVTQTPRYLIKTRGQQVTLSCSPISGHRSVSWYQQTPGQGLQFLFEYFSETQRNKGNFPGRFSGRQFSNSRSEMNVSTLELGDSALYLCASSLDGWGSYNEQFFGPGTRLTVL.

A single count supports this clone. This rearrangement joins TRBV27 to TRBJ2-5; tentatively, D is TRBD1 (5 bases). The V gene lost 4 bases and the J gene lost 1 base, with 16 bases spanning the gap. There are 16 residues in the CDR3. CDR1 is MNHEY, CDR2 SMNVEV, per germline (reference sequence). Here the CDR3 DNA reads TGTGCCAGCAGTTCAACGACAGTTTCCACCCAAGAGACCCAGTACTTC. It encodes CASSSTTVSTQETQYF.

This clone was counted only a few times. CDR3 DNA: TGTGCCAGCAGCGTAGGGGCGGGGGTTCAGCCCCAGCATTTT. This sequence encodes CASSVGAGVQPQHF. The J gene is TRBJ1-5, the V gene TRBV9, with D perhaps matching TRBD1 (5 bases). Trimming removed 0 bases at V and 6 bases at J, with 10 bases between. The CDR3 covers 14 residues. The V gene's germline CDR1 is SGDLS and CDR2 YYNGEE.

The DNA of the CDR3 is TGTGCCAGCAGTCCCCCCGGGACAGGGGGTAACAATGAGCAGTTCTTC. The encoded protein is CASSPPGTGGNNEQFF. V is TRBV28 and J is TRBJ2-1; 11 nucleotides agree with TRBD1. The CDR3 spans 16 residues. CDR1 is MDHEN and CDR2 is SYDVKM in the germline V gene. Losses at the gene ends were 5 bases for V and 5 bases for J; bases not matched to a gene: 8.

The chain joins TRBV9 to TRBJ1-1; D is ambiguous. CDR3 length equals 13 residues. Trimming took 0 bases from V and 1 from J, leaving 4 bases between them. The V gene's germline CDR1 is SGDLS and CDR2 YYNGEE. The CDR3 DNA reads TGTGCCAGCAGCGTAGAACAGAACACTGAAGCTTTCTTT. It specifies CASSVEQNTEAFF.

This rearrangement joins TRBV5-5 to TRBJ2-3, with 7 positions matching TRBD2. The CDR3 has 16 residues. CDR1 and CDR2 from the germline V gene are SGHKS and YYEKEE (reference sequence). The V gene end was trimmed by 0 bases and the J gene end by 2 bases; junction bases not matched to a gene: 6. CDR3 sequence (DNA): TGTGCCAGCAGCTTGGGGCTAGCGGAGCTCACAGATACGCAGTATTTT. Translating gives CASSLGLAELTDTQYF.

The gene calls are TRBV5-1 and TRBJ2-3, with 8 bases fitting TRBD2. The J segment lost 2 bases and the V segment lost 0 bases, leaving 5 bases of the junction unmatched. This CDR3 region has 16 residues. In germline, CDR1 is SGHRS, CDR2 YFSETQ. The CDR3 region is CASSLATGGITDTQYF. The CDR3 region has the DNA TGCGCCAGCAGCTTGGCCACGGGGGGGATCACAGATACGCAGTATTTT.

V usage is TRBV18 and J usage is TRBJ1-5; 10 nucleotides agree with TRBD1. With 2 bases clipped from V and 5 bases from J, the junction kept 3 bases outside the gene matches. CDR1 is KGHSH, CDR2 LQKENI, per germline. The length of the CDR3 is 15 residues. CDR3 DNA: TGTGCCAGCTCACCAAGACAGGGGGCGGATCAGCCCCAGCATTTT. It specifies CASSPRQGADQPQHF.

V and J are TRBV15 and TRBJ2-1; 10 nucleotides match TRBD2. V gave up 0 bases and J gave up 4 bases; unmatched junction bases: 9. CDR1 and CDR2 from the germline V gene are LNHNV and YYDKDF (reference sequence). The CDR3 runs to 18 residues. The chain's CDR3 is CATSRESPTSGTYNEQFF. The CDR3 nucleotides are TGTGCCACCAGCAGAGAAAGTCCCACTAGCGGGACTTACAATGAGCAGTTCTTC.

The chain combines TRBV6-1 with TRBJ1-4, with D maybe TRBD1 (5 bases). The CDR3 runs to 16 residues. Per germline, CDR1 MNHNS and CDR2 SASEGT. Trimming shortened V by 0 bases and J by 0 bases, and 8 bases separated the two germline ends. The CDR3 nucleotides read TGTGCCAGCAGTGAAGCAGGGGCTACAACTAATGAAAAACTGTTTTTT. Encoded protein: CASSEAGATTNEKLFF.

V gene TRBV2 combines with J gene TRBJ1-1; TRBD1 matches 7 bases. J gave up 0 bases and V 1 base, and 5 bases lay outside the gene matches. This CDR3 has 16 amino acids. The V gene's germline CDR1 is SNHLY and CDR2 FYNNEI. DNA for the CDR3: TGTGCCAGCAGTGAAGGGGACAGAAATATGAACACTGAAGCTTTCTTT. It codes for CASSEGDRNMNTEAFF.

V is TRBV20-1 and J is TRBJ2-7; 11 positions match TRBD2. The CDR3 sequence is 14 residues long. Germline CDR1 reads DFQATT; CDR2 reads SNEGSKA (reference sequence). The trim removed 3 bases at V and 6 bases at J, leaving 7 bases unmatched. CDR3 DNA: TGCAGTGCTAGTCAACTAGCGGGAGCGAGCGAGCAGTACTTC. It encodes CSASQLAGASEQYF.

The chain links TRBV11-2 to TRBJ2-3, with TRBD2 matching over 7 bases. The V gene end was trimmed by 4 bases and the J gene end by 2 bases; junction bases not matched to a gene: 6. Per the germline V gene, CDR1 is SGHAT and CDR2 is FQNNGV. The CDR3 is made up of 15 amino acids. The CDR3: CASSYRTRLTDTQYF. CDR3 DNA sequence: TGTGCCAGCAGCTATCGGACTAGACTCACAGATACGCAGTATTTT. The full variable domain, its missing parts supplied by reference TRBV11-2 and TRBJ2-3, is EAGVAQSPRYKIIEKRQSVAFWCNPISGHATLYWYQQILGQGPKLLIQFQNNGVVDDSQLPKDRFSAERLKGVDSTLKIQPAKLEDSAVYLCASSYRTRLTDTQYFGPGTRLTVL.

The V and J genes are TRBV13 and TRBJ2-1; D uncertain. This CDR3 region has 14 residues. Per germline, CDR1 PRHDT and CDR2 FYEKMQ (reference sequence). Trimming pared 3 bases from V and 7 bases from J, leaving 13 bases between. The CDR3: CASSFGSLVNEQFF. CDR3 DNA: TGTGCCAGCAGCTTCGGATCGTTGGTAAATGAGCAGTTCTTC.

The rearrangement joins TRBV5-1 to TRBJ2-5; D is ambiguous. The CDR3 runs to 14 residues. Trimming stripped 2 bases from V and 5 bases from J, with 13 bases between. Germline V CDR1 and CDR2: SGHRS, YFSETQ. In nucleotides, the CDR3 is TGCGCCAGCAGCTTAGGGAAAATATGGGAGACCCAGTACTTC. Translating it yields CASSLGKIWETQYF. Filled out from reference TRBV5-1 and TRBJ2-5, the complete variable domain reads KAGVTQTPRYLIKTRGQQVTLSCSPISGHRSVSWYQQTPGQGLQFLFEYFSETQRNKGNFPGRFSGRQFSNSRSEMNVSTLELGDSALYLCASSLGKIWETQYFGPGTRLLVL.